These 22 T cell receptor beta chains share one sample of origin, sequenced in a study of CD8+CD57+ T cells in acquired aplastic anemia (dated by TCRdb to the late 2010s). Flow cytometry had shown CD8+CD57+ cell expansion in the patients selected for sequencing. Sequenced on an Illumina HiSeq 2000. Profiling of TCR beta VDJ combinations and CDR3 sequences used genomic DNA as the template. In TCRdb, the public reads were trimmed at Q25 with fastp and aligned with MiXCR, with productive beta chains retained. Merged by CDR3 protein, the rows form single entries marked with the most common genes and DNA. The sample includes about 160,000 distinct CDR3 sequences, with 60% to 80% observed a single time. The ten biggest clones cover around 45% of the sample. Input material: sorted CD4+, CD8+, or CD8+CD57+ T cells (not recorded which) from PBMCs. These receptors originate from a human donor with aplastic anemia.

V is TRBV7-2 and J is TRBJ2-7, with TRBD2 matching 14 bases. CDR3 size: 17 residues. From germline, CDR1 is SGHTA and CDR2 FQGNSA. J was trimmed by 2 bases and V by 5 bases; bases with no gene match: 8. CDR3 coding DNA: TGTGCCAGCAGCCAACCGGGACTAGCGGGGGCGGCCTACGAGCAGTACTTC. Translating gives CASSQPGLAGAAYEQYF.

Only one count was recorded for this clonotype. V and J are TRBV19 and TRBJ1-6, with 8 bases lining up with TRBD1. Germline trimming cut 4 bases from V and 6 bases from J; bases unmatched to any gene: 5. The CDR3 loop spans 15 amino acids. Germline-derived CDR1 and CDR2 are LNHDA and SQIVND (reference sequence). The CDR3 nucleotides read TGTGCCAGTAGTACTGGACAGGGTAGTAATTCACCCCTCCACTTT. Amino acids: CASSTGQGSNSPLHF.

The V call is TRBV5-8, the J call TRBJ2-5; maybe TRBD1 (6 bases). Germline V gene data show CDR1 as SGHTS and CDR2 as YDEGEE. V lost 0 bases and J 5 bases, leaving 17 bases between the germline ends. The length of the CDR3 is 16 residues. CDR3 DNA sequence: TGTGCCAGCAGCTTGGCGGGCAGGGGAATATCGGAGACCCAGTACTTC. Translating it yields CASSLAGRGISETQYF.

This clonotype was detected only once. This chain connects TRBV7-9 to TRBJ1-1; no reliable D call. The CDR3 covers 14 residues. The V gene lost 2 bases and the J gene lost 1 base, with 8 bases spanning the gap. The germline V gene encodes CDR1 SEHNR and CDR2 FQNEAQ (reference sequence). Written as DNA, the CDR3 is TGTGCCAGCAGCTTACCACCTTCGAACACTGAAGCTTTCTTT. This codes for CASSLPPSNTEAFF.

The chain's CDR3 is CASSLAQGLNSPLHF. The CDR3 bases are TGTGCCAGCAGCTTGGCCCAGGGGCTGAATTCACCCCTCCACTTT. The gene calls are TRBV5-5 and TRBJ1-6; possible D gene TRBD1, 6 bases. The germline V and J ends were trimmed by 0 bases and 7 bases, with 11 bases remaining between them. CDR3 length: 15 amino acids. Looked up from germline, CDR1 is SGHKS and CDR2 is YYEKEE (reference sequence).

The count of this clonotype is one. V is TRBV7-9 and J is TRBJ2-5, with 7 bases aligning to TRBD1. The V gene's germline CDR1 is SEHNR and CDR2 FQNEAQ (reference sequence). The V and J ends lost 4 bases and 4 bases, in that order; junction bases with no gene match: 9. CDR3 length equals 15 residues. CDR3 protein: CASSSRQGEVETQYF. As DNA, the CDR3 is TGTGCCAGCAGCTCTCGACAGGGAGAGGTAGAGACCCAGTACTTC.

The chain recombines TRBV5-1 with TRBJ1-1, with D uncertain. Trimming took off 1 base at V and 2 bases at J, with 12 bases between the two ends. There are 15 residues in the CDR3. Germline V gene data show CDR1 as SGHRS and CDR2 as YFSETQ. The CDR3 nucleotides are TGCGCCAGCAGCTTGAACGCCAGAACCAACACTGAAGCTTTCTTT. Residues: CASSLNARTNTEAFF.

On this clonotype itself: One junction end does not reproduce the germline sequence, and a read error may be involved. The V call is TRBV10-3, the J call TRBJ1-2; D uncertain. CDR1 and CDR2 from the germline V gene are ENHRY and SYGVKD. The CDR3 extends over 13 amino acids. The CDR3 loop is CASSHDANYGYTF. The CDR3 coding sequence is TGTGCCAGCAGTCATGACGCTAACTATGGCTACACCTTC.

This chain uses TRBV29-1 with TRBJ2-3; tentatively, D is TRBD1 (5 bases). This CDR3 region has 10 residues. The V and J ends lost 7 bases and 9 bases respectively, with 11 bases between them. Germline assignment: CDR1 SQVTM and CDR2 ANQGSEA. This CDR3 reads CSAQTVTQYF. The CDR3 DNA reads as TGCAGCGCACAGACAGTCACGCAGTATTTT.

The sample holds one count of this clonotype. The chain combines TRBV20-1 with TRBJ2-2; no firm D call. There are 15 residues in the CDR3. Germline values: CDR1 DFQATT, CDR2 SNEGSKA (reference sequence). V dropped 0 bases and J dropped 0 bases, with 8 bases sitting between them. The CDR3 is CSAREGRSNTGELFF. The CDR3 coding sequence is TGCAGTGCTAGAGAGGGCAGGTCGAACACCGGGGAGCTGTTTTTT.

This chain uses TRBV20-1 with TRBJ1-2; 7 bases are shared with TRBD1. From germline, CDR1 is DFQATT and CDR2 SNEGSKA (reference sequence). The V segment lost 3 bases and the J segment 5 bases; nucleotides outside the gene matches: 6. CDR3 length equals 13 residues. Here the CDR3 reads CSASSRGGYGYTF. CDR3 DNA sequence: TGCAGTGCTAGCAGCAGGGGGGGTTATGGCTACACCTTC.

Here the CDR3 DNA reads TGTGCCAGCAGTTCCGGGACTAGCCCAGATGAGCAGTTCTTC. Translating it yields CASSSGTSPDEQFF. The chain recombines TRBV2 with TRBJ2-1, with TRBD2 identical over 9 bases. Looked up from germline, CDR1 is SNHLY and CDR2 is FYNNEI. This CDR3 is 14 amino acids long. The J segment lost 8 bases and the V segment lost 5 bases, leaving 7 bases of the junction unmatched.

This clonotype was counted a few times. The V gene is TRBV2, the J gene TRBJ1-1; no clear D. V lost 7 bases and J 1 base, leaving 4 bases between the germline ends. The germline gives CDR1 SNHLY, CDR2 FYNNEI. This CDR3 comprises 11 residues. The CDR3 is CASTGNTEAFF. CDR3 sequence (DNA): TGTGCCAGCACCGGGAACACTGAAGCTTTCTTT. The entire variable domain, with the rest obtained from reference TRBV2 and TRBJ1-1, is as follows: EPEVTQTPSHQVTQMGQEVILRCVPISNHLYFYWYRQILGQKVEFLVSFYNNEISEKSEIFDDQFSVERPDGSNFTLKIRSTKLEDSAMYFCASTGNTEAFFGQGTRLTVV.

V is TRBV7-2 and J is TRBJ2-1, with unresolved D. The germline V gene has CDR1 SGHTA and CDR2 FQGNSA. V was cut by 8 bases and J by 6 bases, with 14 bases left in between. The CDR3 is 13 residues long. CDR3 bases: TGTGCCAGCGCCCCCGCACCGAGCAATGAGCAGTTCTTC. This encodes CASAPAPSNEQFF.

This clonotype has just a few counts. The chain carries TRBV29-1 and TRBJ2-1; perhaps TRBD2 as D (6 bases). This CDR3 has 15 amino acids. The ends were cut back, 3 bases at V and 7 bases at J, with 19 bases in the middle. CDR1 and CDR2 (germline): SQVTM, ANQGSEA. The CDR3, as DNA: TGCAGCGTTGATGCCGGGCGGCGGGAAATAAATGAGCAGTTCTTC. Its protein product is CSVDAGRREINEQFF.

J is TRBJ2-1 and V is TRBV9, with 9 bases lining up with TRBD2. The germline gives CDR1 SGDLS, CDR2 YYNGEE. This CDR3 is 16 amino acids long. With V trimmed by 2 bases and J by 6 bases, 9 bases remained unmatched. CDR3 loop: CASSVNGIAGANEQFF. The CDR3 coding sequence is TGTGCCAGCAGCGTCAATGGGATAGCGGGAGCCAATGAGCAGTTCTTC.

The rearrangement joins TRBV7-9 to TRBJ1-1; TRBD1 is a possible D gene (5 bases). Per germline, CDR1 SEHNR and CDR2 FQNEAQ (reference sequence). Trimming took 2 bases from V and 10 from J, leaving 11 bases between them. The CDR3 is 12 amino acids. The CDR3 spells CASSLQGPGAFF. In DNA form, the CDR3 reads TGTGCCAGCAGCTTACAGGGCCCAGGAGCTTTCTTT.

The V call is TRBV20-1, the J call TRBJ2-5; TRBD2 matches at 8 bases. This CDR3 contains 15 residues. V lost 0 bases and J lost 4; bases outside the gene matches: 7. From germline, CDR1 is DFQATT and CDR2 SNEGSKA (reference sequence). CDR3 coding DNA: TGCAGTGCTAGAGATGTAGCGGGAATGTCAGAGACCCAGTACTTC. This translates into CSARDVAGMSETQYF.

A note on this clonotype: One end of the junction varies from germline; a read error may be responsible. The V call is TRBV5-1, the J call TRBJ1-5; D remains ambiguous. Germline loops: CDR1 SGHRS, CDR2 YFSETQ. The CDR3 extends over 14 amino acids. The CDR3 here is CASSLRAGSQPQHF. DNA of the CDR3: TGTGCCAGCAGTTTAAGGGCCGGGAGCCAGCCCCAGCATTTT.

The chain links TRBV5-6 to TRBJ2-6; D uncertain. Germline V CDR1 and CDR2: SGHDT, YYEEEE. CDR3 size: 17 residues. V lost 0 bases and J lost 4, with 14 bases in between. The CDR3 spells CASSLGRSWGGANVLTF. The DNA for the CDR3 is TGTGCCAGCAGCTTGGGGCGGAGTTGGGGAGGGGCCAACGTCCTGACTTTC.

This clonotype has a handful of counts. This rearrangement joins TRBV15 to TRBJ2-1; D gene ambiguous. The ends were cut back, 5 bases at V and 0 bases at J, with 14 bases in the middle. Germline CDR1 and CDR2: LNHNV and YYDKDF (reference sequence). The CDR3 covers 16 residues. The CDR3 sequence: CATSAAKASSYNEQFF. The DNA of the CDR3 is TGTGCCACCAGCGCCGCGAAGGCTAGCTCCTACAATGAGCAGTTCTTC. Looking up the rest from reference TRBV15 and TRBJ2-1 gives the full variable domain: DAMVIQNPRYQVTQFGKPVTLSCSQTLNHNVMYWYQQKSSQAPKLLFHYYDKDFNNEADTPDNFQSRRPNTSFCFLDIRSPGLGDTAMYLCATSAAKASSYNEQFFGPGTRLTVL.

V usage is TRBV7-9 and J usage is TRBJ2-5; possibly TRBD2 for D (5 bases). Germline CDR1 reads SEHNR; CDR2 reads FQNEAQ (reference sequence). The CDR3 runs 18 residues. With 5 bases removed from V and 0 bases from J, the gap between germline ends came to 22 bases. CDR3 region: CASSTHKKFGEYQETQYF. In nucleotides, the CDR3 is TGTGCCAGCAGCACTCATAAGAAGTTTGGGGAGTACCAAGAGACCCAGTACTTC. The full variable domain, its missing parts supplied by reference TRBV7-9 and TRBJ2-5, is DTGVSQNPRHKITKRGQNVTFRCDPISEHNRLYWYRQTLGQGPEFLTYFQNEAQLEKSRLLSDRFSAERPKGSFSTLEIQRTEQGDSAMYLCASSTHKKFGEYQETQYFGPGTRLLVL.